Shown below are 31 T cell receptor beta chains from a single sample sequenced in a study of T cell repertoires in cytomegalovirus infection. Their antigens remain unidentified. TCRdb independently ran MiXCR on the reads; one entry per CDR3 protein. The sample lists 650,000 to 900,000 distinct CDR3 sequences, under 35% occurring once. The input for sequencing was cultured CD8+ T cells from PBMCs, taken from culture after CMV antigen stimulation. These receptor sequences come from a human donor in good health (CMV status not recorded). Some clones in this sample may be carry-over from other donors' samples.

CDR3 bases: TGTGCCAGCATTGAAGGCGAAGGGAATTTGCGTGGCTACACCTTC. Translation gives CASIEGEGNLRGYTF. The chain is built from TRBV5-4 and TRBJ1-2; D gene ambiguous. The CDR3 extends over 15 amino acids. V lost 6 bases and J 7 bases, leaving 22 bases between the germline ends. Germline V CDR1 and CDR2: SGHNT, YYREEE (reference sequence).

The chain is built from TRBV5-6 and TRBJ1-2; D gene ambiguous. This CDR3 region has 14 residues. Germline V gene data show CDR1 as SGHDT and CDR2 as YYEEEE. V lost 2 bases and J 3 bases, leaving 11 bases between the germline ends. Here the CDR3 reads CASSFRGTDYGYTF. The DNA for the CDR3 is TGTGCCAGCAGCTTCCGGGGAACGGACTATGGCTACACCTTC.

The rearrangement uses TRBV7-6 and TRBJ2-7, with 9 nucleotides matching TRBD1. The CDR3 consists of 14 residues. Trimming at V came to 5 bases and at J to 9 bases, leaving 11 bases not matched to a gene. Germline V gene sequence: CDR1 SGHVS, CDR2 FNYEAQ. The CDR3 loop is CASSLGQGDSPQYF. For the CDR3, the DNA is TGTGCCAGCAGCCTGGGACAGGGAGATTCCCCGCAGTACTTC.

The J gene is TRBJ2-5, the V gene TRBV12-3 or TRBV12-4; D may be TRBD1 (5 bases). The CDR3 runs 14 residues. The CDR3 spells CANQKRGFQETQYF. Written as DNA, the CDR3 is TGTGCAAACCAAAAAAGGGGCTTCCAAGAGACCCAGTACTTC.

This clonotype was detected only a few times. The rearrangement links TRBV11-3 to TRBJ1-5, with 9 bases aligning to TRBD1. The CDR3 runs 20 residues. Trimming removed 1 base from V and 0 bases from J; junction bases left unmatched: 13. From germline, CDR1 is SGHNT and CDR2 YENEEA. Here the CDR3 DNA reads TGTGCCAGCAGCTTAGTTGTCCGACCGGGACAGGGACATAGCAATCAGCCCCAGCATTTT. As protein: CASSLVVRPGQGHSNQPQHF.

V gene TRBV7-6 combines with J gene TRBJ1-5; D gene uncertain. Trimming shortened V by 4 bases and J by 1 base, and 11 bases separated the two germline ends. The CDR3 runs to 15 residues. The germline V gene has CDR1 SGHVS and CDR2 FNYEAQ. CDR3 protein: CASSSDTTSNQPQHF. Written as DNA, the CDR3 is TGTGCCAGCAGCTCCGACACCACCAGCAATCAGCCCCAGCATTTT.

V gene TRBV20-1 combines with J gene TRBJ2-7, with 7 bases fitting TRBD2. The CDR3 runs to 14 residues. Germline V gives CDR1 DFQATT, CDR2 SNEGSKA (reference sequence). Germline trimming cut 4 bases from V and 0 bases from J; bases unmatched to any gene: 6. The CDR3 here is CSAMGLPHSYEQYV. The CDR3 DNA reads TGCAGTGCTATGGGACTACCGCACTCCTACGAGCAGTACGTC.

This clonotype was detected a few times. V is TRBV6-2 or TRBV6-3 and J is TRBJ2-1; 12 nucleotides line up with TRBD2. The CDR3 is 18 residues long. Trimming removed 2 bases from V and 8 bases from J; junction bases left unmatched: 13. CDR1 MNHEY and CDR2 SVGEGT come from the germline V gene. The CDR3 nucleotides read TGTGCCAGCAGTTACGGGCTAGCGGGGGGGCTTAGGGAGGATGAGCAGTTCTTC. The encoded protein is CASSYGLAGGLREDEQFF.

The chain has TRBV2 and TRBJ1-1; TRBD1 is a possible D gene (6 bases). Trimming took off 2 bases at V and 0 bases at J, with 13 bases between the two ends. The CDR3 runs to 16 residues. The germline gives CDR1 SNHLY, CDR2 FYNNEI. CDR3 DNA sequence: TGTGCCAGCAGTGAAAGGGGGAGGACCATGAACACTGAAGCTTTCTTT. Its protein product is CASSERGRTMNTEAFF.

In this sample, this clonotype turned up many times. The V call is TRBV12-3 or TRBV12-4, the J call TRBJ1-2, with D possibly matching TRBD1 (6 bases). CDR3 length: 13 residues. Trimming pared 10 bases from V and 5 bases from J, leaving 17 bases between. CDR3: CATSGGARYGYTF. CDR3 bases: TGTGCCACCTCGGGGGGGGCTCGGTATGGCTACACCTTC.

This clonotype appeared a few times. The chain recombines TRBV7-6 with TRBJ2-1; D is tentatively TRBD1 or TRBD2 (5 bases each). Trimming took 0 bases from V and 6 from J, leaving 15 bases between them. The CDR3 contains 16 residues. The germline gives CDR1 SGHVS, CDR2 FNYEAQ. In DNA form, the CDR3 reads TGTGCCAGCAGCTTAGCGTTTGAGGGGCTCAGCAATGAGCAGTTCTTC. Protein product: CASSLAFEGLSNEQFF. The variable domain in full, completed from reference TRBV7-6 and TRBJ2-1, reads GAGVSQSPRYKVTKRGQDVALRCDPISGHVSLYWYRQALGQGPEFLTYFNYEAQQDKSGLPNDRFSAERPEGSISTLTIQRTEQRDSAMYRCASSLAFEGLSNEQFFGPGTRLTVL.

This chain uses TRBV7-6 with TRBJ2-5, with D uncertain. The CDR3 consists of 13 residues. The germline gives CDR1 SGHVS, CDR2 FNYEAQ. Trimming cost V 5 bases and J 4 bases, with 11 bases left between them. The CDR3 protein is CASSKTARETQYF. In nucleotides, the CDR3 is TGTGCCAGCAGCAAGACTGCGAGAGAGACCCAGTACTTC.

This clonotype was seen a few times. V is TRBV6-2 or TRBV6-3 and J is TRBJ2-1, with D tentatively TRBD2 (5 bases). Germline V gene data show CDR1 as MNHEY and CDR2 as SVGEGT. The CDR3 sequence is 16 residues long. The V end was cut by 0 bases, the J end by 4 bases, with 13 bases between. The CDR3 bases are TGTGCCAGCAGTTACTCGAGTGGGGAGCTATACAATGAGCAGTTCTTC. Protein product: CASSYSSGELYNEQFF.

The chain employs TRBV6-2 or TRBV6-3 and TRBJ2-2, with a weak D call TRBD2 (5 bases). The ends were cut back, 2 bases at V and 1 base at J, with 14 bases in the middle. Germline V CDR1 and CDR2: MNHEY, SVGEGT. The CDR3 extends over 17 amino acids. In DNA, the CDR3 is TGTGCCAGCAGTTACCAAGGACGGGGAAAGAACACCGGGGAGCTGTTTTTT. Translation: CASSYQGRGKNTGELFF.

This chain uses TRBV27 with TRBJ2-3, with D tentatively TRBD1 or TRBD2 (6 bases each). Trimming took 7 bases from V and 3 from J, leaving 14 bases between them. Germline V gives CDR1 MNHEY, CDR2 SMNVEV (reference sequence). The CDR3 is 14 amino acids. The CDR3 coding sequence is TGTGCCAGCACCTGGGGGCTAGCGACAGATACGCAGTATTTT. Its protein is CASTWGLATDTQYF.

The rearrangement uses TRBV6-5 and TRBJ1-2; TRBD1 might be the D (5 bases). The CDR3 is 14 amino acids. Germline V lookup: CDR1 MNHEY, CDR2 SVGAGI. V lost 6 bases and J lost 0, with 11 bases in between. The CDR3 DNA reads TGTGCCAGCAGCTCAGGGTTCTCTAACTATGGCTACACCTTC. Translation: CASSSGFSNYGYTF.

The chain carries TRBV20-1 and TRBJ2-7; 9 bases are shared with TRBD1. This CDR3 contains 13 residues. J was trimmed by 4 bases and V by 5 bases; bases with no gene match: 6. Germline CDR1 is DFQATT and CDR2 is SNEGSKA (reference sequence). CDR3 protein: CSAVGTGSYEQYV. In nucleotides, the CDR3 is TGCAGTGCTGTCGGGACAGGGAGTTACGAGCAGTACGTC.

This clonotype was detected only a few times. The rearrangement uses TRBV19 and TRBJ2-1; D gene unclear. CDR3 length: 14 residues. The V and J ends lost 7 bases and 2 bases respectively, with 12 bases between them. Germline CDR1 LNHDA, CDR2 SQIVND (reference sequence). The CDR3 region is CASKDTATYNEQFF. In nucleotides, the CDR3 is TGTGCCAGTAAAGATACAGCCACCTACAATGAGCAGTTCTTC.

The gene calls are TRBV7-6 and TRBJ2-1; D perhaps matches TRBD1 (5 bases). CDR3 length: 15 amino acids. Trimming cost V 5 bases and J 3 bases, with 14 bases left between them. Germline V gives CDR1 SGHVS, CDR2 FNYEAQ. CDR3 nucleotides: TGTGCCAGCAGCCAGCGTAGGGGCGGCTACAATGAGCAGTTCTTC. It encodes CASSQRRGGYNEQFF.

In its sample, this clonotype was seen many times. The rearrangement uses TRBV10-3 and TRBJ1-1; D remains ambiguous. CDR1 is ENHRY and CDR2 is SYGVKD in the germline V gene. The CDR3 has 14 residues. Between the trimmed V and J ends, which lost 0 bases and 5 bases, there was a span of 10 bases. As DNA, the CDR3 is TGTGCCATCAGTGAGTCGATGCAAGGAACTGAAGCTTTCTTT. Translating gives CAISESMQGTEAFF.

This clonotype has at least ten counts. This chain links TRBV7-2 with TRBJ2-3; 11 bases align to TRBD2. Trimming removed 8 bases from V and 0 bases from J; junction bases left unmatched: 13. The CDR3 consists of 18 residues. Germline loops: CDR1 SGHTA, CDR2 FQGNSA. CDR3 in DNA: TGTGCCAGCCTCAGGAGGGCTAGCGGGGGGCTTAGCACAGATACGCAGTATTTT. Amino acids: CASLRRASGGLSTDTQYF.

This clonotype was seen a few times. V usage is TRBV7-2 and J usage is TRBJ2-3; the match to TRBD1 covers 9 bases. J lost 4 bases, V lost 1 base, and 15 bases had no gene match. The length of the CDR3 is 19 residues. Germline assignment: CDR1 SGHTA and CDR2 FQGNSA. The CDR3 protein is CASSLESVRRTGVPDTQYF. As DNA, the CDR3 is TGTGCCAGCAGCTTAGAGTCCGTTCGAAGGACAGGGGTCCCAGATACGCAGTATTTT.

This chain connects TRBV10-2 to TRBJ2-7; D remains unclear. The CDR3 contains 11 residues. Germline V lookup: CDR1 WSHSY, CDR2 SAAADI. The V gene lost 0 bases and the J gene lost 7 bases, with 4 bases spanning the gap. As DNA, the CDR3 is TGCGCCAGCAGTGAGTCGGGAGAGCAGTACTTC. This encodes CASSESGEQYF.

The CDR3 is CASSLADTGTPYEQYF. CDR3 nucleotides: TGTGCCAGCAGCTTAGCGGACACAGGAACACCCTACGAGCAGTACTTC. The chain recombines TRBV7-6 with TRBJ2-7, with D perhaps TRBD1 (5 bases). Per germline, CDR1 SGHVS and CDR2 FNYEAQ. This CDR3 has 16 residues. The V end was cut by 0 bases, the J end by 2 bases, with 14 bases between.

This clonotype showed up just a few times. The V call is TRBV12-3 or TRBV12-4, the J call TRBJ2-2, with D tentatively TRBD1 (5 bases). The V gene lost 2 bases and the J gene lost 0 bases, with 16 bases spanning the gap. CDR3 size: 18 residues. The CDR3 nucleotides read TGTGCCAGCAGTTTAAAACGATTTCAGGGAACGAACACCGGGGAGCTGTTTTTT. Translation: CASSLKRFQGTNTGELFF.

This clonotype was counted between two and nine times. This rearrangement joins TRBV19 to TRBJ1-1; no definite D call. The CDR3 extends over 16 amino acids. Trimming shortened V by 0 bases and J by 5 bases, and 16 bases separated the two germline ends. Germline lookup yields CDR1 LNHDA and CDR2 SQIVND (reference sequence). The CDR3 region is CASSIEIGGGATEAFF. In nucleotides, the CDR3 is TGTGCCAGTAGTATAGAAATCGGAGGAGGAGCTACTGAAGCTTTCTTT.

This clonotype was counted between two and nine times. The genes are TRBV27 and TRBJ2-2; 7 bases map to TRBD1. Looked up from germline, CDR1 is MNHEY and CDR2 is SMNVEV (reference sequence). The CDR3 length is 16 residues. V shed 3 bases, J shed 5 bases, and the junction held 9 bases outside the gene matches. The DNA for the CDR3 is TGTGCCAGCAGTTTCTGGACAGGCGTGGGGACCGGGGAGCTGTTTTTT. It translates to CASSFWTGVGTGELFF.

This clonotype was picked up a small number of times. The chain joins TRBV6-2 or TRBV6-3 to TRBJ2-1; 7 nucleotides match TRBD2. Germline lookup yields CDR1 MNHEY and CDR2 SVGEGT. Trimming at V came to 2 bases and at J to 4 bases, leaving 5 bases not matched to a gene. The CDR3 loop spans 15 amino acids. CDR3 sequence reads: CASSYGDYAYNEQFF. The CDR3 coding sequence is TGTGCCAGCAGTTACGGGGACTACGCTTACAATGAGCAGTTCTTC.

The chain is built from TRBV7-2 and TRBJ1-4; no firm D call. Germline CDR1 and CDR2: SGHTA and FQGNSA. V dropped 5 bases and J dropped 7 bases, with 20 bases sitting between them. The CDR3 is made up of 16 amino acids. This chain's CDR3 is CASSPPGRRVSEKLFF. CDR3 coding DNA: TGTGCCAGCAGCCCCCCGGGGAGACGAGTCAGTGAAAAACTGTTTTTT.

This clonotype was recorded a few times. This sequence joins TRBV11-1 and TRBJ1-1; D possibly corresponds to TRBD1 (5 bases). The CDR3 is 14 residues long. Looked up from germline, CDR1 is SGHAT and CDR2 is FQDESV (reference sequence). The V gene lost 0 bases and the J gene lost 10 bases, with 15 bases spanning the gap. The chain's CDR3 is CASSLAAGWEGAFF. For the CDR3, the DNA is TGTGCCAGCAGCTTAGCTGCAGGGTGGGAAGGAGCTTTCTTT. Full variable domain (outside the CDR3, taken from reference TRBV11-1 and TRBJ1-1): EAEVAQSPRYKITEKSQAVAFWCDPISGHATLYWYRQILGQGPELLVQFQDESVVDDSQLPKDRFSAERLKGVDSTLKIQPAELGDSAMYLCASSLAAGWEGAFFGQGTRLTVV.

This clonotype was counted a few times. The chain recombines TRBV25-1 with TRBJ1-5; D gene uncertain. Germline V CDR1 and CDR2: MGHDK, SYGVNS. V lost 2 bases, J lost 6 bases, and 8 bases lay in between. This CDR3 region has 13 residues. CDR3 region: CASSEIGSQPQHF. The CDR3 DNA sequence: TGTGCCAGCAGTGAAATAGGGAGTCAGCCCCAGCATTTT.